Listed below are T cell receptor beta chains from one sample, sequenced in a study of shared clonotypes between healthy human individuals. Clones were read by immunoSEQ multiplex PCR, and TCRdb kept only the in-frame ones, dropping some. This sample has some 2,000,000 clones, with 85% to 95% found just once. The sequenced sample was naive CD8+ T cells sorted from blood. These receptors originate from a man aged 18 to 35 in good health. The CDR3 runs from the conserved cysteine through the conserved F or W. A D gene is named only where the DNA matches it firmly. Size values are once, few and many counts, or a class for expanded clones, and some rows have none.

>TRBJ2-1|-|TRBV29-1|TRBD1
CSVEKFGTGGNEQFF
TGCAGCGTTGAAAAATTTGGAACAGGGGGCAATGAGCAGTTCTTC
>TRBJ2-7|-|TRBV10-3|-
CAISESGGGALGTPYEQYF
TGTGCCATCAGTGAGTCGGGAGGGGGCGCCTTGGGGACCCCCTACGAGCAGTACTTC
>TRBJ1-4|once|TRBV5-4|TRBD1
CASSLGTGGLNEKLFF
TGTGCCAGCAGCCTTGGGACAGGGGGTCTTAATGAAAAACTGTTTTTT
>TRBJ2-1|-|TRBV5-6|-
CASSLKGGPLSSYNEQFF
TGTGCCAGCAGCTTGAAGGGGGGGCCGCTTAGCTCCTACAATGAGCAGTTCTTC
>TRBJ2-5|-|TRBV7-9|-
CASSIDPTRAGRETQYF
TGTGCCAGCAGCATAGACCCCACTAGGGCGGGCCGAGAGACCCAGTACTTC
>TRBJ2-7|-|TRBV10-2|TRBD2
CASSLTSGRQDEQYF
TGCGCCAGCAGCTTGACTAGCGGACGGCAGGACGAGCAGTACTTC
>TRBJ2-1|-|TRBV30|-
CAWSSGIEQFF
TGTGCCTGGAGTTCAGGGATTGAGCAGTTCTTC
>TRBJ2-5|-|TRBV5-4|TRBD2
CASSSAGGRETQYF
TGTGCCAGCAGCTCGGCGGGAGGTCGCGAGACCCAGTACTTC
>TRBJ2-7|-|TRBV6-1|TRBD2
CATRASGSYEQYF
TGTGCCACCAGGGCTAGCGGGAGCTACGAGCAGTACTTC
>TRBJ2-5|-|TRBV5-4|TRBD1
CASSPGRGLGETQYF
TGTGCCAGCAGCCCCGGCAGGGGGCTAGGGGAGACCCAGTACTTC
>TRBJ2-5|-|TRBV29-1|TRBD2
CSVGTSEKTQYF
TGCAGCGTTGGGACTAGCGAAAAGACCCAGTACTTC
>TRBJ2-7|few|TRBV27|TRBD2
CASSFTSGYEQYF
TGTGCCAGCAGTTTCACTAGCGGCTACGAGCAGTACTTC
>TRBJ2-7|-|TRBV4-1|-
CASSQDPRVYEQYF
TGCGCCAGCAGCCAAGATCCCAGGGTCTACGAGCAGTACTTC
>TRBJ2-7|-|TRBV27|TRBD2
CASSSISPSGGRYEQYF
TGTGCCAGCAGTTCAATCAGCCCCAGCGGGGGTAGATACGAGCAGTACTTC
>TRBJ1-2|-|TRBV21-1|-
CASSAGGYGYTF
TGTGCCAGCAGCGCGGGGGGCTATGGCTACACCTTC
>TRBJ2-1|-|TRBV11-2|TRBD2
CASTPPTSGRRVEQFF
TGTGCCAGCACCCCCCCAACTAGCGGGAGAAGGGTTGAGCAGTTCTTC